This T cell receptor (beta chain) was documented in a study of T cell repertoires in cytomegalovirus infection. Study background: Evidence of both CMV infection and a matching HLA type came from public TCR beta signatures.

General study findings and limits: HLA-C-restricted TCR beta clonotypes specific for CMV led the ex vivo response.

One entry per CDR3 protein, called by TCRdb with MiXCR from the reads. In the table there are approximately 590,000 distinct CDR3 sequences, approximately 40% of which are singletons. A few counts support this clonotype. Its antigen is currently unknown. The V and J ends lost 3 bases and 4 bases, in that order; junction bases with no gene match: 10. Germline V gene sequence: CDR1 LGHNA, CDR2 YSLEER. The CDR3 contains 17 residues. This TCR was recovered from a human donor in good health (CMV status not recorded). Some clones in this sample may be carry-over from other donors' samples. The sequencing here drew on cultured PBMCs, taken from culture after CMV antigen stimulation. The J gene is TRBJ2-1, the V gene TRBV4-3; 9 bases line up with TRBD2. CDR3 DNA sequence: TGCGCCAGCAGCCAGGGCCGCCCAGCGGGGGGATACAATGAGCAGTTCTTC. Translating it yields CASSQGRPAGGYNEQFF.